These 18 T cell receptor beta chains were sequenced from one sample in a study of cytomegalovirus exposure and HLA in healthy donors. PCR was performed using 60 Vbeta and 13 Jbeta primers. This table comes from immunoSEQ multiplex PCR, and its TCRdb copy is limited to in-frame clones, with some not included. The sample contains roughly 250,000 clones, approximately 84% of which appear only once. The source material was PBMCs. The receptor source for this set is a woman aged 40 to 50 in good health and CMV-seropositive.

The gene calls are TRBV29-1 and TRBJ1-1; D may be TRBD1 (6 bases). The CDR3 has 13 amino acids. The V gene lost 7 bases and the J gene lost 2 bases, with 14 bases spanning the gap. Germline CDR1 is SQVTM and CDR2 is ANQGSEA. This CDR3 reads CSAQTGGNTEAFF. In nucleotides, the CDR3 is TGCAGCGCTCAGACAGGAGGAAACACTGAAGCTTTCTTT.

The CDR3 protein is CASSQAPRSNYGYTF. The CDR3 nucleotides read TGCGCCAGCAGCCAAGCACCCCGGTCTAACTATGGCTACACCTTC. The chain has TRBV4-3 and TRBJ1-2; D is unclear. V lost 1 base, J lost 0 bases, and 9 bases lay in between. The CDR3 contains 15 residues. Germline-derived CDR1 and CDR2 are LGHNA and YSLEER.

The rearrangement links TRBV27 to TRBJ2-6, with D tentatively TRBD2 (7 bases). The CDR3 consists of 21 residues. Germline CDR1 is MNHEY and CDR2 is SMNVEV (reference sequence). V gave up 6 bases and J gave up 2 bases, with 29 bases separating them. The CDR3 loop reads CASSVTGGARLKGPGANVLTF. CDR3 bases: TGTGCCAGCAGCGTGACTGGGGGGGCTCGTCTTAAGGGGCCTGGGGCCAACGTCCTGACTTTC.

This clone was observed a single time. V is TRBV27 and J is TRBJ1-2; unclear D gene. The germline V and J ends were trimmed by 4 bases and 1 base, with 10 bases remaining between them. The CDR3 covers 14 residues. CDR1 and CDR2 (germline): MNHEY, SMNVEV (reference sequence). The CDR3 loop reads CASSSNSHNYGYTF. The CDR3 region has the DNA TGTGCCAGCAGTTCTAACAGTCATAACTATGGCTACACCTTC.

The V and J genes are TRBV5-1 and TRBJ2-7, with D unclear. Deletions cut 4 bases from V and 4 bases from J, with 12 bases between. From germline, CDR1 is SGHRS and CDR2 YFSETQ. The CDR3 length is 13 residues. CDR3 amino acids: CASSPQRSYEQYF. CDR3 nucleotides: TGCGCCAGCAGCCCCCAGCGTAGTTACGAGCAGTACTTC. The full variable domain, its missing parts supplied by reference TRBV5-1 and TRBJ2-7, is KAGVTQTPRYLIKTRGQQVTLSCSPISGHRSVSWYQQTPGQGLQFLFEYFSETQRNKGNFPGRFSGRQFSNSRSEMNVSTLELGDSALYLCASSPQRSYEQYFGPGTRLTVT.

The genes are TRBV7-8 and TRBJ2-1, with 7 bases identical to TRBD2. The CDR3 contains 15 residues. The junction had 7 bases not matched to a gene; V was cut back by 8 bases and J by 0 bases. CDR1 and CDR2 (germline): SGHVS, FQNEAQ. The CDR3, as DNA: TGTGCCAGCTCGGCGGGAGTCTCCTCCTACAATGAGCAGTTCTTC. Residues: CASSAGVSSYNEQFF. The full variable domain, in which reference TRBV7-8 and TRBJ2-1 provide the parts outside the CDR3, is GAGVSQSPRYKVAKRGQDVALRCDPISGHVSLFWYQQALGQGPEFLTYFQNEAQLDKSGLPSDRFFAERPEGSVSTLKIQRTQQEDSAVYLCASSAGVSSYNEQFFGPGTRLTVL.

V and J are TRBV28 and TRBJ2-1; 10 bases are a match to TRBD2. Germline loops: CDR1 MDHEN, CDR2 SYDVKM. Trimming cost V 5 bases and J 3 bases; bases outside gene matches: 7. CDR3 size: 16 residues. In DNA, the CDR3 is TGTGCCAGCAGTCCCCGACTAGCGGGCCTCTACAATGAGCAGTTCTTC. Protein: CASSPRLAGLYNEQFF.

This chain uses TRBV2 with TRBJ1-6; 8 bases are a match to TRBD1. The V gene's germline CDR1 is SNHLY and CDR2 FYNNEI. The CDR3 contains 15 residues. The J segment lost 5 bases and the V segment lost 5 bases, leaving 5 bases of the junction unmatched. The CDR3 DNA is TGTGCCAGCAGTCCTAACAGGGGGGATAATTCACCCCTCCACTTT. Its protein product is CASSPNRGDNSPLHF.

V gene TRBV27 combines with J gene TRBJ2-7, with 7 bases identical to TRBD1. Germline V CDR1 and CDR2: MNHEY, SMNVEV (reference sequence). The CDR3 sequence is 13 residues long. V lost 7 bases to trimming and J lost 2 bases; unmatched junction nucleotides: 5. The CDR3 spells CASKLGQTYEQYF. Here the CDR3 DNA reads TGTGCCAGCAAACTGGGACAGACCTACGAGCAGTACTTC.

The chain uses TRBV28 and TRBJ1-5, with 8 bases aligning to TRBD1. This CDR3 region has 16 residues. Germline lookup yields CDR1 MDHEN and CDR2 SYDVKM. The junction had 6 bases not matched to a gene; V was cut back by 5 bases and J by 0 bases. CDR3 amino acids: CASSVGTGGSNQPQHF. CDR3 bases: TGTGCCAGCAGTGTAGGGACAGGCGGTAGCAATCAGCCCCAGCATTTT.

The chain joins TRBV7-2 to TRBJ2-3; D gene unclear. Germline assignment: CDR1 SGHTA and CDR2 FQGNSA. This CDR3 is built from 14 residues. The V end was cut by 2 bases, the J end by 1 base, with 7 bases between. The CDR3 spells CASSLRLRTDTQYF. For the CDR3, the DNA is TGTGCCAGCAGCTTAAGACTCCGCACAGATACGCAGTATTTT.

CDR3 in DNA: TGCGCCAGCAGCTTCGGGGGAGGGGCTGCTGTCTACACCTTC. Translation gives CASSFGGGAAVYTF. V usage is TRBV5-1 and J usage is TRBJ1-2; TRBD1 might be the D (5 bases). Germline CDR1 reads SGHRS; CDR2 reads YFSETQ. CDR3 length: 14 amino acids. Between the trimmed V and J ends, which lost 2 bases and 10 bases, there was a span of 18 bases.

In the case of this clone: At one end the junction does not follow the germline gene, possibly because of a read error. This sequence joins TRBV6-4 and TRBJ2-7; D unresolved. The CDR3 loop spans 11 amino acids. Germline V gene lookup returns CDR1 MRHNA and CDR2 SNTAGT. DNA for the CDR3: TGTGCCCGCAGCCCCTACTACGAGCAGTACTTC. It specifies CARSPYYEQYF.

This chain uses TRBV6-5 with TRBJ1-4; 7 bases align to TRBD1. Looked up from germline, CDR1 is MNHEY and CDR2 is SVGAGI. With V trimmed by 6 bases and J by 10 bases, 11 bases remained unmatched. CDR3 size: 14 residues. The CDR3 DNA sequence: TGTGCCAGCAGAGACAGACAGGGTGGTGGAAAACTGTTTTTT. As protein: CASRDRQGGGKLFF.

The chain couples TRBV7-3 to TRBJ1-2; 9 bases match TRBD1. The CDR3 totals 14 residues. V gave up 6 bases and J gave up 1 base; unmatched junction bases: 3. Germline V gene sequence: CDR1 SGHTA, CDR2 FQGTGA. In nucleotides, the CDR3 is TGTGCCAGCAGGCCGGGACAGGGTAACTATGGCTACACCTTC. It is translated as CASRPGQGNYGYTF.

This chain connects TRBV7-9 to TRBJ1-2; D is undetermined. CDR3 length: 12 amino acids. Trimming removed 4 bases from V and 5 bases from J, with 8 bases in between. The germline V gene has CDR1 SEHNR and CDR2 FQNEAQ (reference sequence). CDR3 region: CASSSDTYGYTF. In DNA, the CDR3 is TGTGCCAGCAGCTCCGACACTTATGGCTACACCTTC. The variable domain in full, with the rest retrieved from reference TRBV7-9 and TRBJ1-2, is DTGVSQNPRHKITKRGQNVTFRCDPISEHNRLYWYRQTLGQGPEFLTYFQNEAQLEKSRLLSDRFSAERPKGSFSTLEIQRTEQGDSAMYLCASSSDTYGYTFGSGTRLTVV.

The CDR3, as DNA: TGTGCCAGCAGCTTCCTGACAGGGGAAAAAAACGAGCAGTACTTC. It encodes CASSFLTGEKNEQYF. The V call is TRBV7-6, the J call TRBJ2-7; 8 bases agree with TRBD1. The CDR3 totals 15 residues. J gave up 5 bases and V 3 bases, and 9 bases lay outside the gene matches. The germline gives CDR1 SGHVS, CDR2 FNYEAQ.

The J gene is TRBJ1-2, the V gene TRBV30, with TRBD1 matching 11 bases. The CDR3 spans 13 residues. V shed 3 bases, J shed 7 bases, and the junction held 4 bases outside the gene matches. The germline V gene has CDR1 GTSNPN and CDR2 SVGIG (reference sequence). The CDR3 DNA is TGTGCCTGGAGGGGACAGGGGGAGAGTGGCTACACCTTC. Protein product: CAWRGQGESGYTF.